The 29 T cell receptor beta chains below come from one sample, sequenced in a study of vaccination effects on CD4 cells after COVID-19. What these receptors recognize is not known. Sequencing in the ViraFEST assay came after antigen-specific CD4+ T cells had been expanded with viral peptide pools, which were used to stimulate PBMC. The culture ran for about 11 days, and then CD4+ T cells were isolated. BNT162b2 vaccine or mRNA-1273 vaccine was given to participants in two doses. Data came from immunoSEQ multiplex PCR; TCRdb stores just in-frame clones and leaves some out. There are 35,000 to 45,000 clones in the sample; approximately 84% occur only once, and roughly 2.1% lies in the top ten. The sequences come from CD4+ T cells from PBMCs cultured with HCoV-NL63 spike peptides, collected after COVID-19 vaccination. These receptor sequences come from a human donor who received a COVID-19 vaccine. Some clones in this sample may be carry-over from other donors' samples.

This rearrangement joins TRBV5-1 to TRBJ2-5; D possibly matches TRBD1 or TRBD2 (5 bases each). Germline V CDR1 and CDR2: SGHRS, YFSETQ. This CDR3 contains 13 residues. Trimming shortened V by 4 bases and J by 7 bases, and 14 bases separated the two germline ends. CDR3 sequence: CASSPRESGTQYF. In DNA, the CDR3 is TGCGCCAGCAGCCCCAGGGAAAGCGGGACCCAGTACTTC. Full variable domain (missing parts from reference TRBV5-1 and TRBJ2-5): KAGVTQTPRYLIKTRGQQVTLSCSPISGHRSVSWYQQTPGQGLQFLFEYFSETQRNKGNFPGRFSGRQFSNSRSEMNVSTLELGDSALYLCASSPRESGTQYFGPGTRLLVL.

This rearrangement joins TRBV28 to TRBJ2-5; possible D gene TRBD1, 6 bases. The CDR3 loop spans 16 amino acids. The germline V gene encodes CDR1 MDHEN and CDR2 SYDVKM. V lost 7 bases and J lost 10, with 28 bases in between. The CDR3 is CASTTPTASTGRYQYF. In DNA, the CDR3 is TGTGCCAGCACCACTCCCACGGCTTCGACAGGACGATACCAGTACTTC.

The rearrangement links TRBV6-4 to TRBJ1-1; a possible D gene is TRBD1 (6 bases). The V gene's germline CDR1 is MRHNA and CDR2 SNTAGT. The CDR3 contains 14 residues. Trimming shortened V by 4 bases and J by 10 bases, and 19 bases separated the two germline ends. The CDR3 region is CASSVSGTLGGAFF. The DNA for the CDR3 is TGTGCCAGCAGTGTCAGCGGGACACTCGGGGGAGCTTTCTTT.

This clone was seen a few times. The gene calls are TRBV5-8 and TRBJ1-6; D is possibly TRBD1 (5 bases). CDR3 size: 15 residues. Germline V lookup: CDR1 SGHTS, CDR2 YDEGEE. V lost 4 bases and J lost 8, with 16 bases in between. This chain's CDR3 is CASSLPGTWDSPLHF. In DNA form, the CDR3 reads TGTGCCAGCAGCCTCCCAGGGACCTGGGATTCACCCCTCCACTTT.

This chain joins TRBV18 and TRBJ1-1; D gene uncertain. The germline V gene encodes CDR1 KGHSH and CDR2 LQKENI. The CDR3 sequence is 14 residues long. Trimming took off 6 bases at V and 2 bases at J, with 13 bases between the two ends. This chain's CDR3 is CASSLSDGNTEAFF. DNA for the CDR3: TGTGCCAGCTCTCTCTCGGACGGTAACACTGAAGCTTTCTTT.

The chain carries TRBV5-1 and TRBJ2-3; 10 bases map to TRBD1. The V and J ends lost 3 bases and 4 bases, in that order; junction bases with no gene match: 5. CDR3 length: 15 residues. Germline CDR1 reads SGHRS; CDR2 reads YFSETQ. CDR3 loop: CASSSRDRGPDTQYF. CDR3 nucleotide sequence: TGCGCCAGCAGCTCCCGGGACAGGGGACCAGATACGCAGTATTTT.

This clone was seen only a few times. The rearrangement uses TRBV19 and TRBJ2-5; tentatively, D is TRBD1 (6 bases). The CDR3 sequence is 14 residues long. Trimming left V 7 bases short and J 1 base short, with 13 bases between. CDR1 and CDR2 (germline): LNHDA, SQIVND (reference sequence). In DNA form, the CDR3 reads TGTGCCAGTAAGAGACAGGCGACCCAAGAGACCCAGTACTTC. Translation gives CASKRQATQETQYF.

V gene TRBV6-5 combines with J gene TRBJ1-5; D not certain. Germline CDR1 reads MNHEY; CDR2 reads SVGAGI. The V gene lost 0 bases and the J gene lost 4 bases, with 4 bases spanning the gap. The CDR3 sequence is 13 residues long. Written as DNA, the CDR3 is TGTGCCAGCAGTTACTCGGTGAATCAGCCCCAGCATTTT. Translated, it gives CASSYSVNQPQHF.

The table lists this clone with a count of one. V gene TRBV6-6 combines with J gene TRBJ1-1; 10 bases are shared with TRBD1. The length of the CDR3 is 15 residues. The ends lost 5 bases at V and 3 bases at J; junction bases unmatched: 6. CDR1 is MNHNY and CDR2 is SVGAGI in the germline V gene (reference sequence). As DNA, the CDR3 is TGTGCCAGCAGTGTGGGACAGGGGATCGACACTGAAGCTTTCTTT. Residues: CASSVGQGIDTEAFF.

This chain connects TRBV7-9 to TRBJ1-2; 8 bases align to TRBD1. Germline V CDR1 and CDR2: SEHNR, FQNEAQ (reference sequence). With V trimmed by 4 bases and J by 7 bases, 8 bases remained unmatched. The CDR3 runs to 14 residues. The DNA for the CDR3 is TGTGCCAGCAGCTCGACCAGGGGGCTTAGTGGCTACACCTTC. It codes for CASSSTRGLSGYTF.

This clone was counted only a few times. The chain joins TRBV25-1 to TRBJ2-7; D not resolved. V was clipped by 8 bases and J by 2 bases, with 13 bases between them. Germline V lookup: CDR1 MGHDK, CDR2 SYGVNS. The length of the CDR3 is 13 residues. The CDR3 DNA sequence: TGTGCCAGCTCCCGACGGGTACCCTACGAGCAGTACGTC. It specifies CASSRRVPYEQYV.

The chain links TRBV12-3 or TRBV12-4 to TRBJ2-5; tentatively, D is TRBD1 (6 bases). Deletions cut 2 bases from V and 5 bases from J, with 6 bases between. The CDR3 consists of 12 residues. CDR3 in DNA: TGTGCCAGCAGTTTAACAGGGGAGACCCAGTACTTC. This encodes CASSLTGETQYF.

This clone has only a few counts. The chain links TRBV18 to TRBJ2-1, with 11 nucleotides matching TRBD2. From germline, CDR1 is KGHSH and CDR2 LQKENI. V was clipped by 3 bases and J by 3 bases; unmatched bases: 7. This CDR3 comprises 17 residues. The CDR3 spells CASSPPIAGGLYNEQFF. As DNA, the CDR3 is TGTGCCAGCTCACCCCCGATAGCGGGGGGGCTCTACAATGAGCAGTTCTTC.

This chain connects TRBV18 to TRBJ1-1; 7 bases fit TRBD1. The CDR3 is 14 amino acids. Trimming at V came to 6 bases and at J to 1 base, leaving 5 bases not matched to a gene. The germline V gene encodes CDR1 KGHSH and CDR2 LQKENI. The CDR3 coding sequence is TGTGCCAGCTCCTTGACAGGGACGAACACTGAAGCTTTCTTT. This encodes CASSLTGTNTEAFF.

The chain carries TRBV18 and TRBJ2-6; D possibly uses TRBD1 or TRBD2 (6 bases each). The CDR3 is 19 residues long. Germline V gene data show CDR1 as KGHSH and CDR2 as LQKENI. Trimming stripped 8 bases from V and 3 bases from J, with 26 bases between. The DNA of the CDR3 is TGTGCCAGCACCCAAGGAATGATCGTGGGGGGCTTTGGGGCCAACGTCCTGACTTTC. Translation: CASTQGMIVGGFGANVLTF.

The rearrangement uses TRBV7-3 and TRBJ2-3; 8 positions agree with TRBD2. The germline V gene has CDR1 SGHTA and CDR2 FQGTGA. The CDR3 loop spans 14 amino acids. Unmatched junction bases numbered 4, after V lost 4 bases and J lost 4 bases. The chain's CDR3 is CASSSGGRADTQYF. CDR3 bases: TGTGCCAGCAGCTCGGGGGGGAGGGCAGATACGCAGTATTTT.

The V and J genes are TRBV5-4 and TRBJ2-2; no definite D call. This CDR3 region has 13 residues. CDR1 SGHNT and CDR2 YYREEE come from the germline V gene (reference sequence). Trimming removed 4 bases at V and 0 bases at J, with 4 bases between. The CDR3: CASSPPNTGELFF. DNA of the CDR3: TGTGCCAGCAGCCCCCCGAACACCGGGGAGCTGTTTTTT.

V is TRBV10-3 and J is TRBJ2-2; TRBD2 agrees at 7 bases. CDR1 and CDR2 from the germline V gene are ENHRY and SYGVKD. J gave up 6 bases and V 2 bases, and 6 bases lay outside the gene matches. This CDR3 has 15 residues. CDR3 sequence reads: CAISERSSGAGELFF. DNA of the CDR3: TGTGCCATCAGTGAGCGGTCTAGCGGCGCCGGGGAGCTGTTTTTT.

This chain connects TRBV24-1 to TRBJ2-2; 7 bases align to TRBD1. This CDR3 is 16 amino acids long. V gave up 9 bases and J gave up 5 bases; unmatched junction bases: 14. From germline, CDR1 is KGHDR and CDR2 SFDVKD. The CDR3 loop reads CATGDRDAVGTGELFF. The CDR3 region has the DNA TGTGCCACCGGCGACAGGGACGCGGTAGGAACCGGGGAGCTGTTTTTT.

This chain links TRBV7-2 with TRBJ1-5; 9 bases are a match to TRBD1. Germline V gives CDR1 SGHTA, CDR2 FQGNSA. V shed 6 bases and J 5 bases; nucleotides not matched to a gene: 5. This CDR3 has 14 amino acids. The CDR3 sequence: CASSRQGGDQPQHF. The CDR3, as DNA: TGTGCCAGCAGTCGACAGGGGGGGGATCAGCCCCAGCATTTT.

The gene calls are TRBV3-1 (or the pseudogene TRBV3-2) and TRBJ2-1, with D possibly being TRBD2 (7 bases). The V gene lost 1 base and the J gene lost 9 bases, with 16 bases spanning the gap. The CDR3 covers 15 residues. CDR1 and CDR2 from the germline V gene are LGHDT and YNNKEL (reference sequence). The CDR3 sequence is CASSQVGGALVEQFF. CDR3 DNA sequence: TGTGCCAGCAGCCAAGTAGGGGGGGCCTTGGTTGAGCAGTTCTTC.

The chain carries TRBV28 and TRBJ1-5; D uncertain. The CDR3 extends over 12 amino acids. The V end was cut by 1 base, the J end by 5 bases, with 3 bases between. From germline, CDR1 is MDHEN and CDR2 SYDVKM. The CDR3 DNA sequence: TGTGCCAGCAGTTTATTGGATCAGCCCCAGCATTTT. The encoded protein is CASSLLDQPQHF.

This clone is categorized as medium-sized. The gene calls are TRBV7-9 and TRBJ2-7; 7 bases are shared with TRBD1. Germline V lookup: CDR1 SEHNR, CDR2 FQNEAQ (reference sequence). V lost 8 bases and J lost 3; bases outside the gene matches: 10. There are 14 residues in the CDR3. CDR3 sequence (DNA): TGTGCCAGCGCCGAGGGGGCTACATTCTACGAGCAGTACGTC. Translation gives CASAEGATFYEQYV.

The chain is built from TRBV2 and TRBJ1-4; D may be TRBD1 (5 bases). V lost 7 bases to trimming and J lost 4 bases, with 16 bases between them. The CDR3 has 15 residues. Germline CDR1 and CDR2: SNHLY and FYNNEI. DNA of the CDR3: TGTGCCAGCACCCCCCGGGGGGGTGGTAATGAAAAACTGTTTTTT. Protein: CASTPRGGGNEKLFF.

Here the CDR3 reads CASGAKDNSPLHF. The CDR3 region has the DNA TGTGCCAGCGGAGCAAAGGATAATTCACCCCTCCACTTT. The chain uses TRBV5-6 and TRBJ1-6; no firm D call. The ends were cut back, 7 bases at V and 5 bases at J, with 10 bases in the middle. Germline CDR1 SGHDT, CDR2 YYEEEE. The CDR3 runs 13 residues.

This chain connects TRBV28 to TRBJ2-2; maybe TRBD2 (6 bases). The CDR3 has 15 amino acids. CDR1 MDHEN and CDR2 SYDVKM come from the germline V gene. Trimming took off 3 bases at V and 6 bases at J, with 14 bases between the two ends. CDR3 loop: CASSLPGGVAGELFF. CDR3 DNA: TGTGCCAGCAGTTTGCCCGGGGGAGTAGCCGGGGAGCTGTTTTTT.

V is TRBV6-4 and J is TRBJ2-1; possibly TRBD1 for D (6 bases). Germline CDR1 is MRHNA and CDR2 is SNTAGT. Between the trimmed V and J ends, which lost 6 bases and 0 bases, there was a span of 9 bases. This CDR3 comprises 14 residues. CDR3 nucleotides: TGTGCCAGCAGGAAGGACAGCTCCTACAATGAGCAGTTCTTC. Translating gives CASRKDSSYNEQFF.

A few counts support this clone. J is TRBJ2-7 and V is TRBV5-4; no firm D call. Germline loops: CDR1 SGHNT, CDR2 YYREEE (reference sequence). Deletions cut 7 bases from V and 6 bases from J, with 14 bases between. This CDR3 spans 12 amino acids. The CDR3 region is CASRGSTGEQYV. CDR3 DNA: TGTGCCAGCCGCGGCTCAACGGGCGAGCAGTACGTC.

The chain employs TRBV10-1 and TRBJ2-3; 12 nucleotides agree with TRBD2. There are 18 residues in the CDR3. J was trimmed by 4 bases and V by 3 bases; bases with no gene match: 11. Germline values: CDR1 WNHNN, CDR2 SYGVQD (reference sequence). CDR3 DNA: TGCGCCAGCAGTGACTTGGCTAGCGGGGGGGCCTATGCAGATACGCAGTATTTT. Amino acid sequence: CASSDLASGGAYADTQYF.